This TCR beta chain appears in the sequencing data of a study of blood T cell repertoires in COVID-19. Some clones are missing from TCRdb's copy, which holds only in-frame ones; the method was immunoSEQ multiplex PCR. The top ten hold 2.5% to 3% of the sample, which has some 180,000 clones, approximately 84% seen once. CDR1 SGDLS and CDR2 YYNGEE come from the germline V gene. The V and J ends lost 3 bases and 6 bases respectively, with 9 bases between them. This CDR3 region has 13 residues. The rearrangement uses TRBV9 and TRBJ2-2; weak D call: TRBD1 (6 bases). The sample taken for sequencing was peripheral blood. This TCR derives from a woman at least 80 years old with COVID-19, enrolled during active disease. The CDR3 DNA reads TGTGCCAGCAGCGCCAGGGGTCCCGGGGAGCTGTTTTTT. It yields the protein CASSARGPGELFF.